This T cell receptor beta chain originates from a study of post-analysis software for immune sequencing data. The overall study: Disease courses included relapsing-remitting, secondary progressive and progressive-relapsing multiple sclerosis. Study outcomes and limitations: Relative to controls, patients with multiple sclerosis showed significantly lower normalized Chao1 diversity. Among a handful of TRBV segments more frequent in patients than controls were TRBV5-6, TRBV5-1 and TRBV20-1.

Unique molecular identifiers were present in the TCR beta cDNA libraries. MiXCR, applied by TCRdb to the PCR reads, yields one record per CDR3 protein. Seen here are hundreds of thousands of distinct CDR3 sequences, approximately 60% observed once, and the top ten hold roughly 10%. Comment on this clonotype: Its antigen is still unknown.

This CDR3 spans 12 amino acids. CDR1 WSHSY and CDR2 SAAADI come from the germline V gene. The V end was cut by 9 bases, the J end by 3 bases, with 12 bases between. The source is a girl aged 2 to 9 with multiple sclerosis. The rearrangement links TRBV10-2 to TRBJ2-7, with TRBD2 as a possible D gene (5 bases). The sample consisted of blood. The CDR3 spells CASGAGVYEQYF. The CDR3 DNA reads as TGCGCCAGTGGAGCCGGGGTCTACGAGCAGTACTTC.